The following is a T cell receptor (beta chain) sequence with its context. The target antigen is unknown. The sample carries other DNA sequences with the same CDR3. The entry originates in a study of Ad26.COV2.S vaccination and SARS-CoV-2 variants. Notes on the study in general: From the TCR breadth and depth analyses, total T cell responses may have been underestimated. Vaccinees displayed broader spike-specific TCR repertoires than placebo recipients.

Treatment: roughly 19 received Ad26.COV2.S at low or high dose, single or two shots; about 5 received placebo; per-sample allocation not given. Collection of samples fell on day 63 after the first vaccine or placebo injection. Donation came from an adult in Boston who was aged 18-55 years. Vaccine was an Ad26 vector expressing Wuhan-strain SARS-CoV-2 spike. V was clipped by 3 bases and J by 6 bases, with 6 bases between them. The CDR3 runs to 12 residues. Data came from immunoSEQ multiplex PCR; TCRdb stores just in-frame clones and leaves some out. The sample holds about 350,000 clones, around 86% seen once.

The source material was peripheral blood, sampled in a trial of Ad26.COV2.S vaccine versus placebo. This receptor was identified in a person aged 18-60 years who received the Ad26.COV2.S COVID-19 vaccine or a placebo. The gene calls are TRBV12-3 or TRBV12-4 and TRBJ1-5, with D perhaps TRBD1 (5 bases). For the CDR3, the DNA is TGTGCCAGCAGTTTGCAGGGTCAGCCCCAGCATTTT. Protein sequence: CASSLQGQPQHF.